This T cell receptor (beta chain) appears in the sequencing data of a study of radiotherapy plus CTLA-4 blockade in lung cancer. Looking at the study overall: Among enrolled patients, 15% to 20% responded and 31% achieved disease control.

CTLA-4 blockade using ipilimumab, together with focal radiation, was received by patients with chemo-refractory metastatic non-small-cell lung cancer. The germline gives CDR1 MNHEY, CDR2 SVGAGI. V gave up 2 bases and J gave up 6 bases, with 15 bases separating them. This CDR3 is built from 15 residues. Study-level findings and limits: Early shifts in blood T cell clones, with interferon-beta, reportedly predicted response best. Tumor-origin TCR clones grew in blood after radiotherapy plus ipilimumab.

This clone was observed a single time. What it binds is not known. Sequenced by immunoSEQ multiplex PCR; TCRdb stores in-frame clones only, minus some. The profile shows 95,000 to 150,000 clones, 90% of them singletons. The genes are TRBV6-5 and TRBJ2-3; either TRBD1 or TRBD2 may supply D (5 bases each). The sequence was collected from a human donor with non-small cell lung cancer that progressed on radiotherapy plus ipilimumab. The material was peripheral blood, obtained from a patient treated with radiotherapy plus ipilimumab. The CDR3 loop is CASSYGGSMFDTQYF. The CDR3 nucleotides read TGTGCCAGCAGTTACGGGGGTTCTATGTTCGATACGCAGTATTTT.